This record covers a single T cell receptor (beta chain). Method: immunoSEQ multiplex PCR; TCRdb's copy keeps in-frame clones and lacks some. The sample has 200,000 to 250,000 clones, almost 90% seen once. This specimen belongs to a study of blood T cell repertoires in COVID-19. Per germline, CDR1 MRHNA and CDR2 SNTAGT. The V and J ends lost 6 bases and 0 bases, in that order; junction bases with no gene match: 2. This CDR3 spans 14 amino acids. This clonotype was sampled from a woman aged 55-75 years with acute or convalescent COVID-19. The sequenced sample was peripheral blood. This chain connects TRBV6-4 to TRBJ2-1; 7 bases map to TRBD2. CDR3 DNA: TGTGCCAGCAGGAGGGACTACTCCTACAATGAGCAGTTCTTC. This gives the protein CASRRDYSYNEQFF.